The rows below give T cell receptor beta chains drawn from one sample of a study of blood T cell repertoires in COVID-19. TCRdb's copy holds only in-frame clones and misses some; the assay was immunoSEQ multiplex PCR. The sample records some 52,000 clones, about nine tenths being singletons. Specimen: peripheral blood. Source of these receptors: a human donor in a cohort sampled during active COVID-19. Both conserved end residues are part of each CDR3. D genes are given only for firm matches. Clone size appears in some rows only: once, few, many, or a class for an expanded clone.

D gene: -; clone size: once; J gene: TRBJ2-4; V gene: TRBV4-2; CDR3 length: 15; CDR3 protein: CASSQGQEAKNIQYF; CDR3 DNA: TGTGCCAGCAGCCAAGGACAGGAAGCCAAAAACATTCAGTACTTC
D gene: TRBD1; clone size: -; J gene: TRBJ2-5; V gene: TRBV19; CDR3 length: 14; CDR3 protein: CASSITGTVETQYF; CDR3 DNA: TGTGCCAGTAGTATTACCGGGACAGTGGAGACCCAGTACTTC
D gene: -; clone size: -; J gene: TRBJ1-2; V gene: TRBV5-1; CDR3 length: 15; CDR3 protein: CASSLESGQNYGYTF; CDR3 DNA: TGCGCCAGCAGCTTGGAGTCCGGACAGAACTATGGCTACACCTTC
D gene: -; clone size: -; J gene: TRBJ1-2; V gene: TRBV5-1; CDR3 length: 15; CDR3 protein: CASSLEAAVGGGYTF; CDR3 DNA: TGCGCCAGCAGCTTAGAAGCCGCGGTGGGAGGCGGCTACACCTTC
D gene: -; clone size: -; J gene: TRBJ2-3; V gene: TRBV18; CDR3 length: 13; CDR3 protein: CASSRGTSDTQYF; CDR3 DNA: TGTGCCAGCTCACGTGGGACTTCAGATACGCAGTATTTT
D gene: TRBD2; clone size: once; J gene: TRBJ2-1; V gene: TRBV19; CDR3 length: 17; CDR3 protein: CASSISHGRAFYNEQFF; CDR3 DNA: TGTGCCAGTAGTATCTCCCACGGGAGGGCCTTCTACAATGAGCAGTTCTTC
D gene: -; clone size: once; J gene: TRBJ1-2; V gene: TRBV18; CDR3 length: 13; CDR3 protein: CASSPDEVYGYTF; CDR3 DNA: TGTGCCAGCTCACCCGACGAGGTCTATGGCTACACCTTC
D gene: -; clone size: -; J gene: TRBJ2-2; V gene: TRBV7-3; CDR3 length: 13; CDR3 protein: CASREAGNGELFF; CDR3 DNA: TGTGCCAGCAGGGAGGCCGGAAACGGGGAGCTGTTTTTT
D gene: TRBD1; clone size: -; J gene: TRBJ1-2; V gene: TRBV6-5; CDR3 length: 13; CDR3 protein: CASSRGQGGGYTF; CDR3 DNA: TGTGCCAGCAGCCGGGGACAGGGGGGTGGCTACACCTTC
D gene: -; clone size: few; J gene: TRBJ1-2; V gene: TRBV5-6; CDR3 length: 13; CDR3 protein: CASSLDSNYGYTF; CDR3 DNA: TGTGCCAGCAGCTTGGACAGTAACTATGGCTACACCTTC
D gene: TRBD1; clone size: -; J gene: TRBJ2-5; V gene: TRBV3-1/TRBV3-2; CDR3 length: 16; CDR3 protein: CASSPGQLGVQETQYF; CDR3 DNA: TGTGCCAGCAGCCCGGGACAGCTTGGGGTACAAGAGACCCAGTACTTC
D gene: TRBD2; clone size: -; J gene: TRBJ2-7; V gene: TRBV19; CDR3 length: 16; CDR3 protein: CASSTTTSGSTYEQYF; CDR3 DNA: TGTGCCAGTAGTACAACGACTAGCGGGTCCACCTACGAGCAGTACTTC
D gene: TRBD1; clone size: -; J gene: TRBJ2-7; V gene: TRBV7-6; CDR3 length: 15; CDR3 protein: CASSLAGTGAYEQYF; CDR3 DNA: TGTGCCAGCAGCTTGGCCGGGACAGGGGCCTACGAGCAGTACTTC
D gene: TRBD2; clone size: -; J gene: TRBJ2-7; V gene: TRBV7-9; CDR3 length: 12; CDR3 protein: CAVGLAGVEQYF; CDR3 DNA: TGTGCCGTCGGACTAGCGGGAGTCGAGCAGTACTTC
D gene: -; clone size: -; J gene: TRBJ2-5; V gene: TRBV7-2; CDR3 length: 13; CDR3 protein: CASSKGLQETQYF; CDR3 DNA: TGTGCCAGCAGCAAGGGACTGCAAGAGACCCAGTACTTC
D gene: TRBD1; clone size: once; J gene: TRBJ2-7; V gene: TRBV12-5; CDR3 length: 15; CDR3 protein: CASGGFDRVVYEQYF; CDR3 DNA: TGTGCTAGTGGGGGGTTTGACAGGGTCGTCTACGAGCAGTACTTC
D gene: -; clone size: -; J gene: TRBJ2-7; V gene: TRBV30; CDR3 length: 13; CDR3 protein: CAWSVNRVYEQYF; CDR3 DNA: TGTGCCTGGAGTGTAAACAGGGTCTACGAGCAGTACTTC
D gene: -; clone size: once; J gene: TRBJ1-1; V gene: TRBV12-3/TRBV12-4; CDR3 length: 13; CDR3 protein: CASRLQGGTEAFF; CDR3 DNA: TGTGCCAGCAGATTACAGGGCGGCACTGAAGCTTTCTTT
D gene: TRBD1; clone size: -; J gene: TRBJ1-5; V gene: TRBV27; CDR3 length: 15; CDR3 protein: CASSRGQYSNQPQHF; CDR3 DNA: TGTGCCAGCAGTCGGGGACAGTATAGCAATCAGCCCCAGCATTTT
D gene: TRBD2; clone size: once; J gene: TRBJ2-7; V gene: TRBV30; CDR3 length: 15; CDR3 protein: CAWRLPGLAAYEQYF; CDR3 DNA: TGTGCCTGGAGGCTACCGGGACTAGCGGCCTACGAGCAGTACTTC
D gene: -; clone size: -; J gene: TRBJ2-2; V gene: TRBV18; CDR3 length: 14; CDR3 protein: CASSNTGNAGELFF; CDR3 DNA: TGTGCCAGCTCAAATACAGGGAATGCCGGGGAGCTGTTTTTT
D gene: TRBD2; clone size: once; J gene: TRBJ2-2; V gene: TRBV11-2; CDR3 length: 16; CDR3 protein: CASSPTTSGDTGELFF; CDR3 DNA: TGTGCCAGCAGCCCAACGACTAGCGGTGACACCGGGGAGCTGTTTTTT
D gene: TRBD2; clone size: -; J gene: TRBJ2-5; V gene: TRBV9; CDR3 length: 17; CDR3 protein: CASSVGVSGSFQETQYF; CDR3 DNA: TGTGCCAGCAGCGTAGGGGTTAGCGGGTCCTTCCAAGAGACCCAGTACTTC
D gene: TRBD2; clone size: once; J gene: TRBJ2-2; V gene: TRBV3-1/TRBV3-2; CDR3 length: 15; CDR3 protein: CASSITSGRTGELFF; CDR3 DNA: TGTGCCAGCAGCATAACTAGCGGGAGGACCGGGGAGCTGTTTTTT
D gene: TRBD2; clone size: -; J gene: TRBJ2-7; V gene: TRBV7-9; CDR3 length: 15; CDR3 protein: CASSHPGRGSYEQYF; CDR3 DNA: TGTGCCAGCAGCCATCCAGGGAGGGGATCCTACGAGCAGTACTTC
D gene: -; clone size: few; J gene: TRBJ2-1; V gene: TRBV5-4; CDR3 length: 17; CDR3 protein: CASSPENAAESYNEQFF; CDR3 DNA: TGTGCCAGCAGCCCGGAAAATGCGGCCGAATCCTACAATGAGCAGTTCTTC
D gene: -; clone size: -; J gene: TRBJ2-3; V gene: TRBV7-2; CDR3 length: 14; CDR3 protein: CASSSGHRTDTQYF; CDR3 DNA: TGTGCCAGCAGCTCGGGACACCGCACAGATACGCAGTATTTT
D gene: TRBD1; clone size: -; J gene: TRBJ1-2; V gene: TRBV7-9; CDR3 length: 16; CDR3 protein: CASSSGAWTGNYGYTF; CDR3 DNA: TGTGCCAGCAGCTCTGGAGCTTGGACAGGGAACTATGGCTACACCTTC
D gene: -; clone size: -; J gene: TRBJ2-7; V gene: TRBV19; CDR3 length: 15; CDR3 protein: CASSMRQQKAYEQYF; CDR3 DNA: TGTGCCAGTAGTATGCGACAGCAGAAGGCCTACGAGCAGTACTTC
D gene: -; clone size: -; J gene: TRBJ1-4; V gene: TRBV19; CDR3 length: 13; CDR3 protein: CASSIGTSEKLFF; CDR3 DNA: TGTGCCAGTAGTATAGGGACATCGGAAAAACTGTTTTTT
D gene: TRBD1; clone size: -; J gene: TRBJ2-5; V gene: TRBV6-5; CDR3 length: 12; CDR3 protein: CASTGQQETQYF; CDR3 DNA: TGTGCCAGCACGGGACAGCAAGAGACCCAGTACTTC
D gene: -; clone size: -; J gene: TRBJ2-7; V gene: TRBV5-1; CDR3 length: 16; CDR3 protein: CASSSIGGVASNEQYF; CDR3 DNA: TGCGCCAGCAGCTCGATAGGGGGGGTGGCCTCCAACGAGCAGTACTTC